Sequencing of this TCR beta chain was carried out in a study of identical twins. The study, taken as a whole, reports: Out-of-frame alpha sequences that twins shared showed excess low generation probability. Beta out-of-frame sequences showed weaker excess sharing between twins. Invariant MAIT and iNKT cells may have partly biased zero-insertion analyses.

TCRdb reprocessed the 5' RACE reads via MiXCR and lists one record per CDR3 protein. The sample holds approximately 230,000 distinct CDR3 sequences, around an eighth seen once. Note on this clonotype: The antigen is undetermined.

Germline-derived CDR1 and CDR2 are SGHNT and YYREEE (reference sequence). Losses at the gene ends were 4 bases for V and 4 bases for J; bases not matched to a gene: 10. The CDR3 contains 15 residues. The gene calls are TRBV5-4 and TRBJ2-5, with TRBD2 identical over 7 bases. Material: memory (CD45RO+) T cells sorted from blood. This sequence was found in a young woman in good health. This chain's CDR3 is CASSLRQSGGETQYF. CDR3 sequence (DNA): TGTGCCAGCAGCCTAAGACAGTCGGGGGGAGAGACCCAGTACTTC.